This passage covers 32 T cell receptor beta chains from one sample sequenced in a study of identical twins. TCRdb reprocessed the 5' RACE reads via MiXCR and lists one record per CDR3 protein. The data contain hundreds of thousands of distinct CDR3 sequences, approximately 20% of them singletons. The same data also contributed to another study, on yellow fever vaccine responses in identical twins.

Sequenced input: CD4+ T cells sorted from blood. Receptor source: a woman under 30 in good health.

This clonotype was detected only a few times. The genes are TRBV24-1 and TRBJ2-2; D might be TRBD1 (5 bases). This CDR3 spans 13 amino acids. The germline V gene has CDR1 KGHDR and CDR2 SFDVKD. Between the trimmed V and J ends, which lost 12 bases and 5 bases, there was a span of 15 bases. CDR3 amino acids: CAAGRVGTGELFF. The CDR3 nucleotides are TGTGCCGCCGGCAGGGTCGGGACCGGGGAGCTGTTTTTT.

This chain uses TRBV15 with TRBJ2-4, with TRBD1 as a possible D gene (6 bases). CDR3 length equals 19 residues. Between the trimmed V and J ends, which lost 5 bases and 0 bases, there was a span of 23 bases. The germline V gene encodes CDR1 LNHNV and CDR2 YYDKDF (reference sequence). The CDR3 DNA reads TGTGCCACCAGCGGAACAGGGACCGAGTCTCGACTAGCCAAAAACATTCAGTACTTC. Translated, it gives CATSGTGTESRLAKNIQYF. The entire variable domain, with the rest obtained from reference TRBV15 and TRBJ2-4, is as follows: DAMVIQNPRYQVTQFGKPVTLSCSQTLNHNVMYWYQQKSSQAPKLLFHYYDKDFNNEADTPDNFQSRRPNTSFCFLDIRSPGLGDTAMYLCATSGTGTESRLAKNIQYFGAGTRLSVL.

The chain combines TRBV5-6 with TRBJ2-5, with no clear D. V shed 3 bases and J shed 1 base, with 10 bases lying between them. Germline assignment: CDR1 SGHDT and CDR2 YYEEEE. The CDR3 is 14 amino acids. This CDR3 reads CASSSRVLQETQYF. CDR3 bases: TGTGCCAGCAGCTCCCGGGTCCTCCAAGAGACCCAGTACTTC.

This clonotype was seen more than once but under ten times. This rearrangement joins TRBV2 to TRBJ2-1; TRBD1 matches 8 bases. CDR3 length equals 14 residues. The V gene's germline CDR1 is SNHLY and CDR2 FYNNEI. V dropped 6 bases and J dropped 4; count of bases not matched to a gene: 5. CDR3 DNA: TGTGCCAGCAGCGGACAGGGTATTTACAATGAGCAGTTCTTC. As protein: CASSGQGIYNEQFF.

This clonotype was detected a few times. The CDR3 sequence is CATSRDRATVGGYTF. The CDR3 region has the DNA TGTGCCACCAGCAGAGATAGGGCAACAGTGGGTGGCTACACCTTC. V gene TRBV15 combines with J gene TRBJ1-2; D unresolved. Germline CDR1 LNHNV, CDR2 YYDKDF (reference sequence). This CDR3 comprises 15 residues. V was pared by 0 bases and J by 7 bases, with 15 bases between.

Only a few counts were recorded for this clonotype. The rearrangement links TRBV6-5 to TRBJ1-2; maybe TRBD1 (5 bases). CDR1 is MNHEY and CDR2 is SVGAGI in the germline V gene. Trimming took off 5 bases at V and 3 bases at J, with 16 bases between the two ends. This CDR3 has 15 residues. The CDR3 region is CASSNHRPVDYGYTF. The CDR3 bases are TGTGCCAGCAGTAACCACAGGCCCGTGGACTATGGCTACACCTTC.

This clonotype was recorded a few times. This rearrangement joins TRBV20-1 to TRBJ2-3; 10 bases align to TRBD2. Looked up from germline, CDR1 is DFQATT and CDR2 is SNEGSKA (reference sequence). The CDR3 sequence is 15 residues long. V shed 7 bases, J shed 6 bases, and the junction held 13 bases outside the gene matches. The CDR3 DNA reads as TGCAGTGGGAGTCGAAAAGCGGGGGGGCCTGATACGCAGTATTTT. Protein product: CSGSRKAGGPDTQYF.

This rearrangement joins TRBV10-2 to TRBJ2-1; 9 bases match TRBD1. Germline V lookup: CDR1 WSHSY, CDR2 SAAADI. This CDR3 is built from 13 residues. V gave up 6 bases and J gave up 9 bases; unmatched junction bases: 6. The CDR3 coding sequence is TGCGCCAGCAGGGGACAGGGCTTGGGTGAGCAGTTCTTC. Its protein product is CASRGQGLGEQFF.

This clonotype was counted a few times. V gene TRBV6-5 combines with J gene TRBJ2-1; 7 positions match TRBD2. Looked up from germline, CDR1 is MNHEY and CDR2 is SVGAGI. This CDR3 spans 19 amino acids. The trim removed 0 bases at V and 4 bases at J, leaving 15 bases unmatched. The CDR3 DNA is TGTGCCAGCAGTTACTCGAAAGGGGAGGCGGGAGTTCGTTACAATGAGCAGTTCTTC. Translation gives CASSYSKGEAGVRYNEQFF.

In its sample, this clonotype was seen a few times. This rearrangement joins TRBV12-5 to TRBJ2-1, with D hard to call. CDR3 length equals 10 residues. Between the trimmed V and J ends, which lost 3 bases and 7 bases, there was a span of 1 base. Germline V gene lookup returns CDR1 LGHNT and CDR2 FRNRAP. The CDR3 DNA is TGTGCTAGTGGTTTTAATGAGCAGTTCTTC. This codes for CASGFNEQFF. The full variable domain, in which reference TRBV12-5 and TRBJ2-1 provide the parts outside the CDR3, is DARVTQTPRHKVTEMGQEVTMRCQPILGHNTVFWYRQTMMQGLELLAYFRNRAPLDDSGMPKDRFSAEMPDATLATLKIQPSEPRDSAVYFCASGFNEQFFGPGTRLTVL.

The chain combines TRBV27 with TRBJ1-6; D might be TRBD1 (5 bases). This CDR3 is built from 15 residues. The germline gives CDR1 MNHEY, CDR2 SMNVEV (reference sequence). Trimming cost V 0 bases and J 9 bases, with 12 bases left between them. The CDR3 sequence is CASSLSGGSGSPLHF. The DNA for the CDR3 is TGTGCCAGCAGTTTATCCGGGGGTTCGGGTTCACCCCTCCACTTT.

This sequence joins TRBV29-1 and TRBJ2-1, with 10 bases aligning to TRBD2. Germline assignment: CDR1 SQVTM and CDR2 ANQGSEA. V dropped 6 bases and J dropped 7; count of bases not matched to a gene: 6. The CDR3 extends over 13 amino acids. CDR3 sequence reads: CSVASGSRNEQFF. The CDR3 bases are TGCAGCGTCGCTAGCGGGAGTAGGAATGAGCAGTTCTTC.

This clonotype turned up a few times. This CDR3 is CASSTAGTGARNEQFF. Here the CDR3 DNA reads TGTGCCAGCAGTACCGCCGGGACAGGGGCGAGGAATGAGCAGTTCTTC. The V gene is TRBV28, the J gene TRBJ2-1, with 10 bases lining up with TRBD1. The CDR3 runs 16 residues. The trim removed 5 bases at V and 7 bases at J, leaving 11 bases unmatched. The germline V gene has CDR1 MDHEN and CDR2 SYDVKM.

This clonotype has only a few counts. The chain has TRBV4-1 and TRBJ2-6; possible D gene TRBD1, 6 bases. V lost 3 bases, J lost 0 bases, and 18 bases lay in between. The CDR3 loop spans 19 amino acids. The V gene's germline CDR1 is MGHRA and CDR2 YSYEKL. The CDR3: CASSQPKGVGDSGANVLTF. The CDR3 nucleotides are TGCGCCAGCAGCCAGCCCAAGGGGGTAGGGGACTCTGGGGCCAACGTCCTGACTTTC.

This sequence joins TRBV10-3 and TRBJ1-1, with 7 bases fitting TRBD1. Germline loops: CDR1 ENHRY, CDR2 SYGVKD. V was clipped by 7 bases and J by 1 base; unmatched bases: 9. The CDR3 is 15 amino acids. The CDR3 bases are TGTGCCATCACCCACAGACAGGGCCCGAACACTGAAGCTTTCTTT. This encodes CAITHRQGPNTEAFF.

This clonotype was counted many times. This rearrangement joins TRBV12-3 or TRBV12-4 to TRBJ1-1, with 9 nucleotides matching TRBD1. Losses at the gene ends were 6 bases for V and 5 bases for J; bases not matched to a gene: 7. This CDR3 is built from 14 residues. The CDR3 spells CASSPRQGGTEAFF. The CDR3 region has the DNA TGTGCCAGCAGCCCTAGACAGGGGGGAACTGAAGCTTTCTTT.

This clonotype was recorded a few times. In DNA form, the CDR3 reads TGTGCCACCAGCAGAGATCAGGGGGTCCCTGGAAACACCATATATTTT. Translation: CATSRDQGVPGNTIYF. The V call is TRBV15, the J call TRBJ1-3; 7 positions match TRBD1. There are 16 residues in the CDR3. Germline V gene data show CDR1 as LNHNV and CDR2 as YYDKDF (reference sequence). The ends lost 0 bases at V and 2 bases at J; junction bases unmatched: 4. The variable domain in full, completed from reference TRBV15 and TRBJ1-3, reads DAMVIQNPRYQVTQFGKPVTLSCSQTLNHNVMYWYQQKSSQAPKLLFHYYDKDFNNEADTPDNFQSRRPNTSFCFLDIRSPGLGDTAMYLCATSRDQGVPGNTIYFGEGSWLTVV.

The V and J genes are TRBV5-1 and TRBJ2-1; unclear D gene. Trimming took 3 bases from V and 9 from J, leaving 37 bases between them. Germline CDR1 SGHRS, CDR2 YFSETQ. This CDR3 has 21 residues. For the CDR3, the DNA is TGCGCCAGCAGCTCCATCCCTTTCGCTCGATTTCGACTTGAGAACCTTGGTGAGCAGTTCTTC. This sequence encodes CASSSIPFARFRLENLGEQFF.

The chain is built from TRBV12-3 or TRBV12-4 and TRBJ2-7, with D possibly being TRBD2 (5 bases). Trimming left V 4 bases short and J 4 bases short, with 14 bases between. The CDR3 length is 14 residues. The CDR3: CASSSNEGRYEQYF. In DNA form, the CDR3 reads TGTGCCAGCAGTTCAAATGAGGGTAGATACGAGCAGTACTTC.

This clonotype occurred a few times. The J gene is TRBJ2-1, the V gene TRBV12-3 or TRBV12-4, with TRBD1 matching over 9 bases. CDR3 length: 13 residues. J lost 3 bases, V lost 9 bases, and 3 bases had no gene match. The CDR3 here is CASVGQGYNEQFF. CDR3 sequence (DNA): TGTGCCAGTGTGGGACAGGGCTACAATGAGCAGTTCTTC.

This clonotype was counted between two and nine times. The rearrangement joins TRBV7-8 to TRBJ2-7; D is perhaps TRBD2 (6 bases). Germline assignment: CDR1 SGHVS and CDR2 FQNEAQ. The CDR3 consists of 17 residues. V was trimmed by 9 bases and J by 0 bases, leaving 24 bases between them. CDR3 in amino acids: CARTSHGEDEPSYEQYF. In DNA form, the CDR3 reads TGTGCCAGAACCTCTCATGGGGAGGATGAGCCCTCCTACGAGCAGTACTTC.

This clonotype was counted a few times. The chain has TRBV6-1 and TRBJ2-2; D gene unclear. This CDR3 contains 12 residues. Germline CDR1 is MNHNS and CDR2 is SASEGT. Trimming left V 0 bases short and J 9 bases short, with 5 bases between. The CDR3 DNA reads as TGTGCCAGCAGTGAAGCTCGTTGGGAGCTGTTTTTT. Translating gives CASSEARWELFF.

This clonotype was seen a handful of times. The chain uses TRBV12-3 or TRBV12-4 and TRBJ2-2; 11 bases are a match to TRBD2. V gave up 7 bases and J gave up 6 bases; unmatched junction bases: 10. The CDR3 runs to 16 residues. This CDR3 is CASNPRVSGRAGELFF. The CDR3 DNA reads as TGTGCCAGCAACCCCAGGGTTAGCGGGAGGGCCGGGGAGCTGTTTTTT.

Only a few counts were recorded for this clonotype. The rearrangement links TRBV11-2 to TRBJ2-3; D tentatively reads TRBD1 or TRBD2 (6 bases each). Germline loops: CDR1 SGHAT, CDR2 FQNNGV. The CDR3 spans 16 residues. Trimming shortened V by 0 bases and J by 2 bases, and 12 bases separated the two germline ends. The CDR3: CASSLDRGGYTDTQYF. CDR3 bases: TGTGCCAGCAGCTTAGACAGGGGAGGATACACAGATACGCAGTATTTT. Based on the CDR3 plus reference TRBV11-2 and TRBJ2-3, the full variable domain is EAGVAQSPRYKIIEKRQSVAFWCNPISGHATLYWYQQILGQGPKLLIQFQNNGVVDDSQLPKDRFSAERLKGVDSTLKIQPAKLEDSAVYLCASSLDRGGYTDTQYFGPGTRLTVL.

The chain couples TRBV28 to TRBJ2-7; 9 positions match TRBD1. The V gene's germline CDR1 is MDHEN and CDR2 SYDVKM. This CDR3 has 14 amino acids. Trimming cost V 6 bases and J 3 bases; bases outside gene matches: 6. The CDR3: CASRQTGGHYEQYF. For the CDR3, the DNA is TGTGCCAGCAGGCAGACAGGGGGACACTACGAGCAGTACTTC.

The chain carries TRBV6-1 and TRBJ1-1; D may be TRBD1 (5 bases). The CDR3 length is 14 residues. V was cut by 8 bases and J by 4 bases, with 17 bases left in between. The germline V gene encodes CDR1 MNHNS and CDR2 SASEGT. CDR3 residues: CASAEGEWITEAFF. The CDR3 nucleotides read TGTGCCAGCGCGGAAGGGGAATGGATCACTGAAGCTTTCTTT.

This clonotype was seen repeatedly, ten times or more. The J gene is TRBJ2-7, the V gene TRBV7-9; 8 bases match TRBD2. The CDR3 has 14 amino acids. Germline values: CDR1 SEHNR, CDR2 FQNEAQ (reference sequence). The J segment lost 5 bases and the V segment lost 4 bases, leaving 7 bases of the junction unmatched. The CDR3 region is CASSSLAGRDEQYF. In DNA form, the CDR3 reads TGTGCCAGCAGCTCGTTAGCGGGACGAGACGAGCAGTACTTC.

CDR3 nucleotides: TGTGCCAGCAGCTTAGAAGGTATGCGAGCCGAGCAGTACTTC. This sequence encodes CASSLEGMRAEQYF. The chain joins TRBV7-9 to TRBJ2-7; D is uncertain. V was shortened by 1 base and J by 6 bases, with 13 bases between the two germline ends. Germline V gene sequence: CDR1 SEHNR, CDR2 FQNEAQ (reference sequence). This CDR3 region has 14 residues.

This chain joins TRBV7-9 and TRBJ2-7, with D hard to call. V was cut by 1 base and J by 7 bases, with 8 bases left in between. CDR1 is SEHNR and CDR2 is FQNEAQ in the germline V gene (reference sequence). This CDR3 has 12 amino acids. The CDR3 DNA reads as TGTGCCAGCAGCTTAGACTACTGGGAGCAGTACTTC. Amino acids: CASSLDYWEQYF. The variable domain in full, completed from reference TRBV7-9 and TRBJ2-7, reads DTGVSQNPRHKITKRGQNVTFRCDPISEHNRLYWYRQTLGQGPEFLTYFQNEAQLEKSRLLSDRFSAERPKGSFSTLEIQRTEQGDSAMYLCASSLDYWEQYFGPGTRLTVT.

This clonotype has just a few counts. The CDR3 DNA follows: TGTGCCAGCAGTTTCGGACAGGCTAGTGAAGCTTTCTTT. It translates to CASSFGQASEAFF. V and J are TRBV12-3 or TRBV12-4 and TRBJ1-1; 7 bases line up with TRBD1. The CDR3 is 13 amino acids. The junction had 5 bases not matched to a gene; V was cut back by 3 bases and J by 7 bases.

The V gene is TRBV15, the J gene TRBJ2-7; no definite D call. Germline V CDR1 and CDR2: LNHNV, YYDKDF (reference sequence). The V gene lost 0 bases and the J gene lost 4 bases, with 10 bases spanning the gap. CDR3 length equals 14 residues. The DNA for the CDR3 is TGTGCCACCAGCAGAGATTTAAAAGTTTACGAGCAGTACTTC. As protein: CATSRDLKVYEQYF.

The table lists this clonotype with many counts. This sequence joins TRBV12-3 or TRBV12-4 and TRBJ2-2, with a tentative D call TRBD2 (5 bases). V was pared by 3 bases and J by 9 bases, with 11 bases between. This CDR3 spans 13 amino acids. The CDR3 bases are TGTGCCAGCAGTTTGGGATCGGGGTGGGAGCTGTTTTTT. Its translation is CASSLGSGWELFF.